This T cell receptor beta chain was recorded in a study of shared clonotypes between healthy human individuals. CDR1 and CDR2 (germline): SNHLY, FYNNEI. Between the trimmed V and J ends, which lost 5 bases and 4 bases, there was a span of 17 bases. There are 15 residues in the CDR3. Deep level was the assay's run setting. Original processing methods: Junction-only sequences without quality scores were provided by ImmunoSEQ, so filtering was different. The assay was immunoSEQ multiplex PCR, and TCRdb's table has in-frame clones only and misses some. The D gene and trimming were derived from the DNA, and the V and J assignments and clone size from that table. The top ten hold 0.36% of the sample, which has 2,500,000 or so clones, approximately 93% seen once. Concerning this clone: Its matching antigen is unknown.

General study findings and limits: The rarefaction results pointed to incomplete sorted-subset sequencing despite large depth. Naive subsets generally had larger estimated richness than memory subsets.

Sequences were obtained from naive CD4+ T cells from PBMCs. The subset: CD45RA+ positively selected. The rearrangement joins TRBV2 to TRBJ1-2, with a possible D match to TRBD1 (6 bases). This clonotype was obtained from a man between 18 and 29 years old in good health. Some clones in this sample may be carry-over from other donors' samples. The CDR3: CASSLRPGALYGYTF. CDR3 DNA: TGTGCCAGCAGTTTACGGCCGGGGGCCCTCTATGGCTACACCTTC. The full variable domain, with the rest looked up from reference TRBV2 and TRBJ1-2, is EPEVTQTPSHQVTQMGQEVILRCVPISNHLYFYWYRQILGQKVEFLVSFYNNEISEKSEIFDDQFSVERPDGSNFTLKIRSTKLEDSAMYFCASSLRPGALYGYTFGSGTRLTVV.